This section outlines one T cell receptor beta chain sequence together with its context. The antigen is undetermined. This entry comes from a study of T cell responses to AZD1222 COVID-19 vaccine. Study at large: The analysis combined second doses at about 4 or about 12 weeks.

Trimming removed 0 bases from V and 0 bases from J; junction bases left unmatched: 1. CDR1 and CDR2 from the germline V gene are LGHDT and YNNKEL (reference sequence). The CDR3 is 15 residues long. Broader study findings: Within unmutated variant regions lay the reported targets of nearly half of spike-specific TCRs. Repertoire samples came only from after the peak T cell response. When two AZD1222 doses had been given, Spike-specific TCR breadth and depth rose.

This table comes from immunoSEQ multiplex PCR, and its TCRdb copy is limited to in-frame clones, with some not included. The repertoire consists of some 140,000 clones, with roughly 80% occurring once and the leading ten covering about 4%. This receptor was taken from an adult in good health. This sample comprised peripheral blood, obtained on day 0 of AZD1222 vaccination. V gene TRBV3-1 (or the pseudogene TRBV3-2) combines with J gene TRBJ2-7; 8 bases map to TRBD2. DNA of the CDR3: TGTGCCAGCAGCCAAGACAGCGGGAGCTCCTACGAGCAGTACTTC. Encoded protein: CASSQDSGSSYEQYF.